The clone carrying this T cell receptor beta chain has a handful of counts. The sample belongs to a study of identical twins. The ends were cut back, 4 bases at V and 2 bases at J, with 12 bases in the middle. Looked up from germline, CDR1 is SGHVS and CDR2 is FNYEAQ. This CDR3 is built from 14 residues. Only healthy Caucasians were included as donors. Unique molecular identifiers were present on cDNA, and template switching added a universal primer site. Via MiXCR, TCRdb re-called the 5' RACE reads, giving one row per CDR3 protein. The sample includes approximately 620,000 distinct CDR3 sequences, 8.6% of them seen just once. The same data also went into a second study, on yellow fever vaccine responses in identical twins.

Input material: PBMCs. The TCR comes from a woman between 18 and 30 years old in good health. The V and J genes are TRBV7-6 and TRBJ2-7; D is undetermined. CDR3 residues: CASSSLLGPYEQYF. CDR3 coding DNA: TGTGCCAGCAGCTCCCTCCTCGGTCCCTACGAGCAGTACTTC.